This T cell receptor beta chain was retrieved from a study of blood T cells in healthy people across ages. Findings and limits, study-wide: A greater number of naive CD4+ cells and higher diversity distinguished long-lived donors from aged donors.

The use of a sample-barcoded 5' primer and a J-beta primer mix characterized a second PCR of roughly 6 to 11 cycles. MiXCR, run by TCRdb on the 5' RACE reads, gives a single entry per CDR3 protein. The sample records about 1.5 million distinct CDR3 sequences, roughly 45% being singletons. This clonotype was seen only once. No antigen is known for it. The sequence was obtained from a woman aged 18-29 years in good health. Sequences were obtained from blood.

DNA of the CDR3: TGTGCCACCAGCAGGGCGGTGAGGGCCTATGGCTACACCTTC. Protein sequence: CATSRAVRAYGYTF. J is TRBJ1-2 and V is TRBV15; D uncertain. Deletions cut 3 bases from V and 4 bases from J, with 12 bases between. This CDR3 contains 14 residues. In germline, CDR1 is LNHNV, CDR2 YYDKDF (reference sequence).